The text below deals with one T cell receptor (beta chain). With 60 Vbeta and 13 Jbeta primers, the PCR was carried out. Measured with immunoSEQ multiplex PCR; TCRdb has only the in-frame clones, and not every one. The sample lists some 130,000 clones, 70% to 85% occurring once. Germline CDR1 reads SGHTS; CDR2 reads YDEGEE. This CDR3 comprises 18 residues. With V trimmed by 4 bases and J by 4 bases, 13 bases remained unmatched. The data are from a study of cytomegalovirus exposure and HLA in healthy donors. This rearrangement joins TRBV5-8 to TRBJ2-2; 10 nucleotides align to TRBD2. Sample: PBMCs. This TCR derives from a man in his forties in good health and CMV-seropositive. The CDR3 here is CASSPSGSGRRGTGELFF. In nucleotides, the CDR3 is TGTGCCAGCAGCCCCTCGGGTAGCGGGAGGAGAGGCACCGGGGAGCTGTTTTTT. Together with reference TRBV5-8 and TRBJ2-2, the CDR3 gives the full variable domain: EAGVTQSPTHLIKTRGQQATLRCSPISGHTSVYWYQQALGLGLQFLLWYDEGEERNRGNFPPRFSGRQFPNYSSELNVNALELEDSALYLCASSPSGSGRRGTGELFFGEGSRLTVL.